The 3 T cell receptor beta chains reported below all come from one sample, sequenced in a study of PD-L1 blockade in urothelial cancer. Clones were sequenced by immunoSEQ multiplex PCR, and TCRdb holds only the in-frame ones, with some missing. The table lists around 100,000 clones, more than 75% of them singletons. Time point denoted: pretreatment peripheral blood. This sample comprised PBMCs, obtained around atezolizumab (anti-PD-L1) treatment. These receptors were collected from a man between 60 and 75 years old with urothelial cancer.

The J gene is TRBJ1-2, the V gene TRBV5-4, with TRBD1 matching 10 bases. The CDR3 is made up of 15 amino acids. The ends lost 4 bases at V and 8 bases at J; junction bases unmatched: 11. CDR1 SGHNT and CDR2 YYREEE come from the germline V gene (reference sequence). The CDR3 bases are TGTGCCAGCAGCACCTGGACAGGGGGAATTGGCGGCTACACCTTC. It codes for CASSTWTGGIGGYTF.

The chain combines TRBV6-1 with TRBJ2-1; D is ambiguous. The V and J ends lost 6 bases and 6 bases respectively, with 18 bases between them. CDR1 and CDR2 from the germline V gene are MNHNS and SASEGT. CDR3 length equals 15 residues. The CDR3 region has the DNA TGTGCCAGCAGCGAACAGATCATAAACCCCAATGAGCAGTTCTTC. This sequence encodes CASSEQIINPNEQFF.

The V gene is TRBV10-3, the J gene TRBJ1-5, with D tentatively TRBD1 (5 bases). This CDR3 is 14 amino acids long. Looked up from germline, CDR1 is ENHRY and CDR2 is SYGVKD. Trimming stripped 6 bases from V and 6 bases from J, with 15 bases between. In nucleotides, the CDR3 is TGTGCCATCAGCCCGGAAGGGGTGGGTCAGCCCCAGCATTTT. Its translation is CAISPEGVGQPQHF.